This paragraph reports one T cell receptor (beta chain). V was pared by 4 bases and J by 3 bases, with 2 bases of the junction left unmatched. CDR1 and CDR2 (germline): LGHDT, YNNKEL (reference sequence). The CDR3 contains 15 residues. Using immunoSEQ multiplex PCR, the repertoire was profiled, and TCRdb retains in-frame clones only, with some absent. The table lists about 83,000 clones, about 88% of them singletons. The sample originates from a study of blood T cell repertoires in COVID-19. Across the whole study: The United States, Italy and Spain provided the acute and convalescent COVID-19 samples. PBMCs, B-cell-depleted T cells, or T cells provided the cDNA or gDNA that made up the material.

This sequence joins TRBV3-1 (or the pseudogene TRBV3-2) and TRBJ2-5; 13 bases match TRBD2. The sample comprised peripheral blood. The receptor's source is a man older than 75 with active or convalescent COVID-19. DNA for the CDR3: TGTGCCAGCAGCCTAGGACTAGCGGGGGAAGAGACCCAGTACTTC. Its translation: CASSLGLAGEETQYF.